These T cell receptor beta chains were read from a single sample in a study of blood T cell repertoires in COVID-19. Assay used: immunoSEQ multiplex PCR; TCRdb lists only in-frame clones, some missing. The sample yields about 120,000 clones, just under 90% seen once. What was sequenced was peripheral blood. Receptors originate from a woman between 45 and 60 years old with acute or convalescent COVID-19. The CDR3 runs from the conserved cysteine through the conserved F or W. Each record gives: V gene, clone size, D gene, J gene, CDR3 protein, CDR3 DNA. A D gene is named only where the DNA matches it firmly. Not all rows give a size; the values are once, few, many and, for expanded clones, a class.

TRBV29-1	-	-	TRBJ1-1	CSVETQGGTEAFF	TGCAGCGTTGAGACGCAGGGTGGCACTGAAGCTTTCTTT
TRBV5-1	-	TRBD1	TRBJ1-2	CASSWLGQDDGYTF	TGCGCCAGCAGCTGGCTGGGACAGGACGATGGCTACACCTTC
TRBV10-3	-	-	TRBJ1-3	CAISEVGLSGNTIYF	TGTGCCATCAGTGAGGTGGGCCTCTCTGGAAACACCATATATTTT
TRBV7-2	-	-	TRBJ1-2	CASSLVWGEGYTF	TGTGCCAGCAGCTTAGTGTGGGGGGAGGGCTACACCTTC
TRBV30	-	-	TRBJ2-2	CAWSVQGGTGELFF	TGTGCCTGGAGTGTACAAGGGGGTACCGGGGAGCTGTTTTTT
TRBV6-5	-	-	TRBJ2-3	CASRVGGALTDTQYF	TGTGCCAGCAGAGTTGGGGGGGCCCTCACAGATACGCAGTATTTT
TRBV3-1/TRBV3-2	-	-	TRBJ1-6	CASSQDSHNSPLHF	TGTGCCAGCAGCCAAGACAGTCATAATTCACCCCTCCACTTT
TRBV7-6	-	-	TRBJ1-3	CASSPGGGTYSGNTIYF	TGTGCCAGCAGCCCTGGCGGGGGAACTTACTCTGGAAACACCATATATTTT
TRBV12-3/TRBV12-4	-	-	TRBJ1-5	CASSLTQRQPQHF	TGTGCCAGCAGTTTAACTCAGCGTCAGCCCCAGCATTTT
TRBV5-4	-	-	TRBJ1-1	CASSLTLMNTEAFF	TGTGCCAGCAGCTTGACATTAATGAACACTGAAGCTTTCTTT
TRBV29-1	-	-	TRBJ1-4	CSVTQGIGEKLFF	TGCAGCGTTACCCAGGGAATCGGTGAAAAACTGTTTTTT
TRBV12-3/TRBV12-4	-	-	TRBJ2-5	CASSWGLKETQYF	TGTGCCAGCAGCTGGGGACTTAAAGAGACCCAGTACTTC
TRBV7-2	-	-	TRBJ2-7	CASSLNGAGAYEQYF	TGTGCCAGCAGCCTTAATGGGGCAGGGGCCTACGAGCAGTACTTC
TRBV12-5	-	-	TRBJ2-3	CASEWSPRDTQYF	TGTGCTAGCGAGTGGAGTCCTCGGGATACGCAGTATTTT
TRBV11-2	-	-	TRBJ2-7	CASSLVQGGQGYEQYF	TGTGCCAGCAGCTTAGTTCAAGGGGGTCAGGGCTACGAGCAGTACTTC
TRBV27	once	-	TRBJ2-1	CASSDRSNGQFF	TGTGCCAGCAGTGATAGAAGTAATGGGCAGTTCTTC
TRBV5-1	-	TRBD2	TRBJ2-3	CASSLGLAGFTDTQYF	TGCGCCAGCAGCTTAGGACTAGCGGGGTTCACAGATACGCAGTATTTT
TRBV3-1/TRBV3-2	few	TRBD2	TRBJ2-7	CASSQDASGLSYEQYF	TGTGCCAGCAGCCAAGATGCTAGCGGGCTCTCCTACGAGCAGTACTTC
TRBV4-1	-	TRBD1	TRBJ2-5	CASSQAWTGKETQYF	TGCGCCAGCAGCCAAGCCTGGACAGGGAAAGAGACCCAGTACTTC
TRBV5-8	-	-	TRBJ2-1	CASSFAGRSYNEQFF	TGTGCCAGCAGCTTTGCGGGAAGATCCTACAATGAGCAGTTCTTC
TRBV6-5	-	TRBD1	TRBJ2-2	CASQQGVSTGELFF	TGTGCCTCCCAACAGGGGGTCAGTACCGGGGAGCTGTTTTTT
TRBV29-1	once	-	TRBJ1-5	CSVGAGSNQPQHF	TGCAGCGTTGGCGCAGGGTCAAATCAGCCCCAGCATTTT
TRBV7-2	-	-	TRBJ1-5	CASSLREGQPQHF	TGTGCCAGCAGCTTACGGGAAGGCCAGCCCCAGCATTTT
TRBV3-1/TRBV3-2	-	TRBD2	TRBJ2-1	CASCTSGGNEQFF	TGTGCCAGCTGTACTAGCGGGGGTAATGAGCAGTTCTTC
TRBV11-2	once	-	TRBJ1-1	CASSLKQGQNTEAFF	TGTGCCAGCAGCTTAAAACAGGGTCAGAACACTGAAGCTTTCTTT
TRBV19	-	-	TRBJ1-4	CASRYGVEDEKLFF	TGTGCCAGTAGGTACGGGGTGGAGGACGAAAAACTGTTTTTT
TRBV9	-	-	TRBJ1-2	CASSLDSDYGYTF	TGTGCCAGCAGCTTGGACAGTGACTATGGCTACACCTTC
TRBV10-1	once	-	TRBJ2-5	CASSTDRFLETQYF	TGCGCCAGTTCAACAGACAGGTTCCTTGAGACCCAGTACTTC
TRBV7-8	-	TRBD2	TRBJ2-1	CASSPPLAVYYNEQFF	TGTGCCAGCAGCCCCCCGCTAGCGGTATACTACAATGAGCAGTTCTTC
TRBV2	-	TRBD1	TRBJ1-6	CASSRQGPSYNSPLHF	TGTGCCAGCAGCAGACAGGGGCCCTCCTATAATTCACCCCTCCACTTT
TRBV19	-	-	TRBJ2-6	CASSTPGGTSGANVLTF	TGTGCCAGTAGTACCCCTGGAGGGACCTCTGGGGCCAACGTCCTGACTTTC